This is a list of T cell receptor beta chains from one sample in a study of blood T cell repertoires in COVID-19. Repertoires were generated with immunoSEQ multiplex PCR, while TCRdb's copy carries only in-frame clones and drops some. Here the sample spans 200,000 to 250,000 clones, about nine tenths being singletons. The sample consisted of PBMCs or T cells enriched from blood (not recorded which). Receptors originate from a woman under 40 who had recovered from COVID-19. The CDR3 runs from the conserved cysteine through the conserved F or W. The D gene is left open where the match is weak. Part of the rows lack a size; the others show once, few, many or a class for expanded clones.

J	V	D	size	CDR3	DNA
TRBJ2-1	TRBV3-1/TRBV3-2	TRBD2	.	CASSQESLAGGLFSSKGYNEQFF	TGTGCCAGCAGCCAAGAAAGTCTAGCGGGGGGGCTCTTCTCCAGCAAGGGGTACAATGAGCAGTTCTTC
TRBJ2-5	TRBV5-1	.	.	CASSLVRETQYF	TGCGCCAGCAGCTTGGTCAGGGAGACCCAGTACTTC
TRBJ2-7	TRBV9	TRBD1	.	CASSVGVGTVASYEQYF	TGTGCCAGCAGCGTAGGAGTTGGGACAGTAGCTTCCTACGAGCAGTACTTC
TRBJ2-5	TRBV9	TRBD2	.	CASSPSGGGYVETQYF	TGTGCCAGCAGCCCATCGGGGGGAGGCTACGTGGAGACCCAGTACTTC
TRBJ2-5	TRBV9	TRBD1	once	CASSVADRVRETQYF	TGTGCCAGCAGCGTAGCCGACAGGGTGAGGGAGACCCAGTACTTC
TRBJ1-2	TRBV12-3/TRBV12-4	TRBD1	.	CASSGDTGVGYTF	TGTGCCAGCAGTGGGGACACAGGGGTTGGCTACACCTTC
TRBJ2-4	TRBV11-2	TRBD2	.	CASSPRAAGAGNIQYF	TGTGCCAGCAGCCCCCGGGCAGCGGGGGCGGGAAACATTCAGTACTTC
TRBJ2-3	TRBV5-6	.	.	CASGPIQRTDTQYF	TGTGCCAGCGGTCCCATTCAGCGGACAGATACGCAGTATTTT
TRBJ1-1	TRBV28	TRBD1	.	CASSLLGTGDLNTEAFF	TGTGCCAGCAGTTTATTAGGGACAGGGGACTTGAACACTGAAGCTTTCTTT
TRBJ1-1	TRBV11-3	.	.	CASSRGGYEAFF	TGTGCCAGCAGCCGGGGAGGGTATGAAGCTTTCTTT
TRBJ1-4	TRBV7-2	TRBD1	.	CASSFSGGQNEKLFF	TGTGCCAGCAGCTTTTCAGGGGGCCAAAATGAAAAACTGTTTTTT
TRBJ2-2	TRBV11-3	TRBD2	.	CASSLEPPAGGNTGELFF	TGTGCCAGCAGCTTAGAGCCTCCAGCGGGGGGAAACACCGGGGAGCTGTTTTTT
TRBJ1-1	TRBV18	.	.	CASSRRQTLNTEAFF	TGTGCCAGCTCACGAAGACAGACTTTGAACACTGAAGCTTTCTTT
TRBJ2-7	TRBV4-3	.	.	CASSQGVSYNEQYF	TGCGCCAGCAGCCAAGGAGTCTCTTATAACGAGCAGTACTTC
TRBJ1-2	TRBV4-1	.	.	CASSQHANEDGYTF	TGCGCCAGCAGCCAACACGCGAACGAGGATGGCTACACCTTC
TRBJ1-1	TRBV9	.	.	CASSVASGAAEAFF	TGTGCCAGCAGCGTAGCTTCTGGGGCCGCTGAAGCTTTCTTT
TRBJ2-7	TRBV3-1/TRBV3-2	TRBD1	.	CASSQDLVQGVGEQYF	TGTGCCAGCAGCCAAGATCTGGTACAGGGGGTGGGCGAGCAGTACTTC
TRBJ2-3	TRBV7-7	TRBD1	.	CASSTGTGGRTDTQYF	TGTGCCAGCAGTACCGGGACAGGGGGCCGAACAGATACGCAGTATTTT
TRBJ1-1	TRBV6-1	.	.	CASSEPQANTEAFF	TGTGCCAGCAGTGAACCCCAAGCGAACACTGAAGCTTTCTTT
TRBJ2-7	TRBV2	.	.	CASLRDIPNEQYF	TGTGCCAGCCTCAGGGACATTCCCAACGAGCAGTACTTC
TRBJ1-5	TRBV12-3/TRBV12-4	.	.	CASSSTGNQPQHF	TGTGCCAGCAGTTCCACAGGGAATCAGCCCCAGCATTTT
TRBJ2-3	TRBV18	.	.	CASSPPAGSTDTQYF	TGTGCCAGCTCACCACCGGCCGGGAGCACAGATACGCAGTATTTT
TRBJ1-2	TRBV3-1/TRBV3-2	TRBD1	.	CASSQTRTGSWYGYTF	TGTGCCAGCAGCCAAACGAGGACAGGGAGTTGGTATGGCTACACCTTC
TRBJ1-2	TRBV27	TRBD1	.	CASGTGVRGQGYTF	TGTGCCAGCGGAACCGGAGTCAGGGGGCAAGGCTACACCTTC
TRBJ1-1	TRBV12-3/TRBV12-4	.	few	CASSLGPPGAFF	TGTGCCAGCAGTTTAGGTCCTCCGGGGGCTTTCTTT
TRBJ1-5	TRBV30	TRBD1	.	CAWSGQGQPQHF	TGTGCCTGGAGTGGACAGGGTCAGCCCCAGCATTTT
TRBJ1-6	TRBV5-1	.	.	CASSLESSYNSPLHF	TGCGCCAGCAGCTTAGAGAGCTCCTATAATTCACCCCTCCACTTT
TRBJ1-2	TRBV15	.	.	CATSRDLLGVYGYTF	TGTGCCACCAGCAGAGATCTCCTAGGGGTTTATGGCTACACCTTC
TRBJ1-2	TRBV15	TRBD1	.	CATSRPPGQYGYTF	TGTGCCACCAGCCGTCCTCCGGGACAGTATGGCTACACCTTC
TRBJ1-5	TRBV19	TRBD1	.	CASSRTGVNLPQPQHF	TGTGCCAGTAGCCGGACAGGGGTCAACCTGCCTCAGCCCCAGCATTTT
TRBJ1-6	TRBV19	.	.	CARPAARFNSPLHF	TGTGCCAGGCCTGCGGCCAGATTTAATTCACCCCTCCACTTT
TRBJ1-2	TRBV6-4	TRBD1	.	CASSLNRGFNREGYTF	TGTGCCAGCAGTCTTAACAGGGGTTTTAATCGCGAGGGCTACACCTTC
TRBJ2-7	TRBV19	.	.	CASSMPGSYEQYF	TGTGCCAGTAGTATGCCAGGATCCTACGAGCAGTACTTC
TRBJ1-2	TRBV7-9	.	once	CASSLGTTLYGYTF	TGTGCCAGCAGCTTAGGTACGACACTCTATGGCTACACCTTC
TRBJ1-1	TRBV7-3	.	.	CASSLGSNTEAFF	TGTGCCAGCAGCTTAGGCTCCAATACTGAAGCTTTCTTT
TRBJ1-4	TRBV3-1/TRBV3-2	.	.	CASSLSAGVAEKLFF	TGTGCCAGCAGCCTATCGGCCGGGGTTGCTGAAAAACTGTTTTTT
TRBJ1-4	TRBV21-1	.	few	CASSKTSKDREHEKLFF	TGTGCCAGCAGCAAAACTTCAAAGGACAGGGAACATGAAAAACTGTTTTTT
TRBJ2-1	TRBV28	TRBD1	.	CASSRDRGQEFF	TGTGCCAGCAGCCGGGACAGGGGGCAGGAGTTCTTC
TRBJ1-5	TRBV7-8	.	.	CASSLAPGFSNQPQHF	TGTGCCAGCAGCTTAGCGCCAGGGTTTAGCAATCAGCCCCAGCATTTT
TRBJ2-3	TRBV9	TRBD2	.	CASSVASGGIADTQYF	TGTGCCAGCAGCGTAGCTAGCGGGGGGATCGCAGATACGCAGTATTTT
TRBJ1-2	TRBV19	TRBD1	.	CASSPRDRLSYGYTF	TGTGCCAGTAGTCCAAGGGACAGGCTCTCCTATGGCTACACCTTC
TRBJ1-2	TRBV10-3	TRBD1	few	CAISESWLQGAFNYGYTF	TGTGCCATCAGTGAGTCCTGGTTACAGGGGGCCTTTAACTATGGCTACACCTTC
TRBJ1-1	TRBV7-9	TRBD1	.	CASRPVGQGETEAFF	TGTGCCAGCAGACCTGTGGGACAGGGGGAAACTGAAGCTTTCTTT
TRBJ1-1	TRBV7-9	TRBD1	.	CASSQNRGHGTEAFF	TGTGCCAGCAGCCAGAACAGGGGGCATGGGACTGAAGCTTTCTTT
TRBJ2-7	TRBV11-2	TRBD1	few	CASSSGQGMNEQYF	TGTGCCAGCAGCTCGGGACAGGGGATGAACGAGCAGTACTTC